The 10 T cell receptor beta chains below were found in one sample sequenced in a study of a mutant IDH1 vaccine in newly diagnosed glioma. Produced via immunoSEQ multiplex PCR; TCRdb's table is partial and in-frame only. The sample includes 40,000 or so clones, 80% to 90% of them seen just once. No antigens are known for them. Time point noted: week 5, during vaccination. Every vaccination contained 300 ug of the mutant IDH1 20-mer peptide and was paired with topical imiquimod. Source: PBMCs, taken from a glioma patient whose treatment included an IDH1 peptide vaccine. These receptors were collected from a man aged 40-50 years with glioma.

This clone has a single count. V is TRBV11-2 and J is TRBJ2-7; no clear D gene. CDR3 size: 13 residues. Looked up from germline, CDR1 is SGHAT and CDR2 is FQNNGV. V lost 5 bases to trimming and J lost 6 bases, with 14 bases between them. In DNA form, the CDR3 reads TGTGCCAGCAGCAAGGACCCCCCGAGCGAGCAGTACTTC. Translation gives CASSKDPPSEQYF.

The CDR3 DNA reads TGTGCCATCAGTGATACAGGGGAAAACTCCTACGAGCAGTACTTC. Translated: CAISDTGENSYEQYF. The chain links TRBV10-3 to TRBJ2-7; TRBD1 aligns across 7 bases. Unmatched junction bases numbered 5, after V lost 3 bases and J lost 0 bases. Germline CDR1 is ENHRY and CDR2 is SYGVKD. This CDR3 has 15 residues.

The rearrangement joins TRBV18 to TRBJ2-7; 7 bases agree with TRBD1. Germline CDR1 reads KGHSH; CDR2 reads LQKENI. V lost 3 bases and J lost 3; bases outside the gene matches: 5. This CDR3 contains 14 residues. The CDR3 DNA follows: TGTGCCAGCTCACCGACGACAGGGAACTACGAGCAGTACTTC. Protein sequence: CASSPTTGNYEQYF.

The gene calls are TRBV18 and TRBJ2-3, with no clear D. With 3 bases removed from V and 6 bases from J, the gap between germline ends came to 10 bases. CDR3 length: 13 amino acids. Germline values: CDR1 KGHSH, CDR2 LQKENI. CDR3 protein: CASSPQESDTQYF. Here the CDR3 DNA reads TGTGCCAGCTCACCTCAAGAATCTGATACGCAGTATTTT. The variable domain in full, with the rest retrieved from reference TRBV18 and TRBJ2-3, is NAGVMQNPRHLVRRRGQEARLRCSPMKGHSHVYWYRQLPEEGLKFMVYLQKENIIDESGMPKERFSAEFPKEGPSILRIQQVVRGDSAAYFCASSPQESDTQYFGPGTRLTVL.

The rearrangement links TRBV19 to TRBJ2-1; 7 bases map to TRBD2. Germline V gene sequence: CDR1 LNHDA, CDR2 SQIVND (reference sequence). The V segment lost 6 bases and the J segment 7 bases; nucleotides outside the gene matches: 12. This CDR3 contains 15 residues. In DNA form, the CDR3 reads TGTGCCAGTAGGGGCCCGGGACTAAGCCTAAATGAGCAGTTCTTC. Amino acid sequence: CASRGPGLSLNEQFF.

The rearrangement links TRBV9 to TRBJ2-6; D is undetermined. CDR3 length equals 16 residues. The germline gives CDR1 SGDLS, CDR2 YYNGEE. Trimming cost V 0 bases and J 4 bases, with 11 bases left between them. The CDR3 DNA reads TGTGCCAGCAGCGTAGGGAAGAACGTCGGGGCCAACGTCCTGACTTTC. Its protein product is CASSVGKNVGANVLTF.

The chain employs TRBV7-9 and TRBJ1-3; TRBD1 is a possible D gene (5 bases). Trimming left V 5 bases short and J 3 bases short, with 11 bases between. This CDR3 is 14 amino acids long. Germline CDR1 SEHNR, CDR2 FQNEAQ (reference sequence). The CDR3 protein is CASSHGGDGNTIYF. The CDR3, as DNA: TGTGCCAGCAGCCACGGGGGGGATGGAAACACCATATATTTT.

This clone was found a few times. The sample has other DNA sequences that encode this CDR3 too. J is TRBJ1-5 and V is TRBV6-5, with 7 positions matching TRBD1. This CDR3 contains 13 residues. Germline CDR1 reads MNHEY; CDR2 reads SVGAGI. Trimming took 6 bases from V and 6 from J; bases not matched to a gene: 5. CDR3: CASSPQGGQPQHF. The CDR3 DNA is TGTGCCAGCAGCCCTCAGGGGGGTCAGCCCCAGCATTTT.

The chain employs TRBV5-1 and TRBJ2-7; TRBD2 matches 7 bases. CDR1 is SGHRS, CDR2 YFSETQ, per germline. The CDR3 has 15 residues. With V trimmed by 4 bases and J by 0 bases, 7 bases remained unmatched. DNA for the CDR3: TGCGCCAGCAGCGTGAGGGACTATCCCTCCTACGAGCAGTACTTC. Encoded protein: CASSVRDYPSYEQYF.

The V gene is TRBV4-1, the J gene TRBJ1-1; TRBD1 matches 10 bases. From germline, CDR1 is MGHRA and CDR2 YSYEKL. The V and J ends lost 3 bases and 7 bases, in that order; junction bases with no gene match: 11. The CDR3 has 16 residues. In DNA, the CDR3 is TGCGCCAGCAGCCAGCCCGTTGGGACAGGGGCCGTTGAAGCTTTCTTT. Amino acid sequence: CASSQPVGTGAVEAFF.